Following are 5 T cell receptor beta chains from one sample sequenced in a study of blood T cell repertoires in COVID-19. Profiled with immunoSEQ multiplex PCR; TCRdb holds only in-frame clones, not every one. The sample lists 200,000 to 250,000 clones; over 80% were seen once. The sequencing input was PBMCs or T cells enriched from blood (not recorded which). The receptors here all came from a woman aged 40 to 50 who had recovered from COVID-19.

The rearrangement links TRBV9 to TRBJ1-1, with D hard to call. Germline lookup yields CDR1 SGDLS and CDR2 YYNGEE. V was clipped by 1 base and J by 1 base, with 5 bases between them. The CDR3 extends over 13 amino acids. CDR3 loop: CASSVLRNTEAFF. CDR3 bases: TGTGCCAGCAGCGTACTAAGGAACACTGAAGCTTTCTTT.

V gene TRBV5-6 combines with J gene TRBJ2-5; TRBD2 matches 10 bases. Germline V lookup: CDR1 SGHDT, CDR2 YYEEEE. The trim removed 4 bases at V and 4 bases at J, leaving 4 bases unmatched. The CDR3 has 14 residues. In DNA, the CDR3 is TGTGCCAGCAGCATAACTAGCGGGATAGAGACCCAGTACTTC. Amino acids: CASSITSGIETQYF.

V usage is TRBV28 and J usage is TRBJ2-7, with 9 bases matching TRBD1. Losses at the gene ends were 3 bases for V and 4 bases for J; bases not matched to a gene: 10. Germline V gene data show CDR1 as MDHEN and CDR2 as SYDVKM. The CDR3 loop spans 16 amino acids. CDR3 amino acids: CASSFIVRQGDYEQYF. CDR3 DNA: TGTGCCAGCAGTTTCATCGTTCGACAGGGGGATTACGAGCAGTACTTC.

This clone appeared a few times. The chain combines TRBV13 with TRBJ2-7, with TRBD2 matching over 7 bases. Germline loops: CDR1 PRHDT, CDR2 FYEKMQ (reference sequence). The CDR3 is 16 residues long. V shed 2 bases and J 4 bases; nucleotides not matched to a gene: 11. CDR3 residues: CASSLSGLVLRYEQYF. The CDR3 bases are TGTGCCAGCAGCTTAAGCGGACTAGTGCTGAGGTACGAGCAGTACTTC.

The chain employs TRBV5-1 and TRBJ1-3, with D unresolved. Germline CDR1 is SGHRS and CDR2 is YFSETQ. Deletions cut 7 bases from V and 1 base from J, with 12 bases between. This CDR3 comprises 14 residues. CDR3 DNA sequence: TGCGCCAGCCGGCAGGAACAGTCTGGAAACACCATATATTTT. Protein: CASRQEQSGNTIYF.